This TCR beta chain appears in the sequencing data of a study of blood T cell repertoires in COVID-19. The overall study: Samples representing acute and convalescent COVID-19 were sourced from the United States, Italy and Spain.

CDR1 SNHLY and CDR2 FYNNEI come from the germline V gene. V lost 8 bases and J 0 bases, leaving 10 bases between the germline ends. The CDR3 totals 14 residues. Living in 24 US areas, the participants were between roughly 18 and 89 years of age. Produced via immunoSEQ multiplex PCR; TCRdb's table is partial and in-frame only. The table lists fewer than 450,000 clones, 90% of them singletons. This chain joins TRBV2 and TRBJ1-4; D not certain. The sequence came from a man aged 18 to 30 who had recovered from COVID-19. Sequencing was performed on PBMCs or T cells enriched from blood (not recorded which). DNA for the CDR3: TGTGCCAGCTTTGGCGGGGCAACTAATGAAAAACTGTTTTTT. Translation: CASFGGATNEKLFF.